Shown below are 22 T cell receptor beta chains from a single sample sequenced in a study of blood T cell repertoires in COVID-19. Assay: immunoSEQ multiplex PCR; the TCRdb copy retains only in-frame clones and omits some. In the table there are approximately 300,000 clones, around 90% of which are singletons. Sequencing used peripheral blood. These receptors all come from a man between 18 and 35 years old who had recovered from COVID-19.

This chain joins TRBV3-1 (or the pseudogene TRBV3-2) and TRBJ2-3; TRBD2 aligns across 8 bases. This CDR3 has 16 amino acids. The V gene's germline CDR1 is LGHDT and CDR2 YNNKEL (reference sequence). V lost 0 bases, J lost 4 bases, and 6 bases stayed unmatched. CDR3 residues: CASSQDPTGGADTQYF. The CDR3 DNA reads as TGTGCCAGCAGCCAAGATCCGACCGGGGGGGCAGATACGCAGTATTTT.

The chain is built from TRBV15 and TRBJ2-5; 7 bases agree with TRBD2. CDR1 and CDR2 (germline): LNHNV, YYDKDF (reference sequence). V lost 8 bases, J lost 2 bases, and 8 bases stayed unmatched. The CDR3 is 14 residues long. The CDR3 DNA sequence: TGTGCCACCCGGGCGGGAGAGGTTCAAGAGACCCAGTACTTC. This sequence encodes CATRAGEVQETQYF.

The chain links TRBV6-2 or TRBV6-3 to TRBJ2-7; D remains unclear. The germline V and J ends were trimmed by 8 bases and 2 bases, with 7 bases remaining between them. CDR3 size: 11 residues. The germline V gene encodes CDR1 MNHEY and CDR2 SVGEGT. CDR3 sequence (DNA): TGTGCCAGCGGCCATACCTACGAGCAGTACTTC. It codes for CASGHTYEQYF.

The chain carries TRBV11-2 and TRBJ2-5, with D uncertain. V gave up 0 bases and J gave up 7 bases, with 12 bases separating them. The CDR3 loop spans 14 amino acids. CDR1 SGHAT and CDR2 FQNNGV come from the germline V gene. The CDR3 sequence: CASSLDVQTRTQYF. The CDR3 DNA reads as TGTGCCAGCAGCTTAGACGTCCAAACGAGGACCCAGTACTTC.

The rearrangement joins TRBV5-1 to TRBJ2-7, with 7 bases matching TRBD1. V dropped 4 bases and J dropped 6; count of bases not matched to a gene: 7. Germline V lookup: CDR1 SGHRS, CDR2 YFSETQ. The length of the CDR3 is 13 residues. Written as DNA, the CDR3 is TGCGCCAGCAGCGCGCAGACAGGGTCCGAGCAGTACTTC. It yields the protein CASSAQTGSEQYF.

The chain has TRBV7-9 and TRBJ1-3; no definite D call. The CDR3 is 15 residues long. CDR1 and CDR2 (germline): SEHNR, FQNEAQ (reference sequence). V gave up 5 bases and J gave up 4 bases, with 15 bases separating them. This chain's CDR3 is CASSPPFRLGNTIYF. In nucleotides, the CDR3 is TGTGCCAGCAGCCCCCCTTTCAGATTAGGAAACACCATATATTTT.

The chain links TRBV9 to TRBJ2-3; D gene uncertain. Trimming left V 2 bases short and J 2 bases short, with 12 bases between. The length of the CDR3 is 15 residues. Germline loops: CDR1 SGDLS, CDR2 YYNGEE. For the CDR3, the DNA is TGTGCCAGCAGCGTTCCCCCGGAGCCCACAGATACGCAGTATTTT. It codes for CASSVPPEPTDTQYF.

This clone was recorded once. This chain links TRBV4-3 with TRBJ1-5, with D possibly TRBD1 on 5 matching bases. V was clipped by 0 bases and J by 4 bases, with 7 bases between them. Germline V gene lookup returns CDR1 LGHNA and CDR2 YSLEER. This CDR3 spans 14 amino acids. This CDR3 reads CASSQEGGNQPQHF. In DNA, the CDR3 is TGCGCCAGCAGCCAAGAGGGGGGAAATCAGCCCCAGCATTTT.

This rearrangement joins TRBV9 to TRBJ2-2; 12 bases line up with TRBD2. CDR3 size: 17 residues. J was trimmed by 4 bases and V by 4 bases; bases with no gene match: 8. In germline, CDR1 is SGDLS, CDR2 YYNGEE. The DNA of the CDR3 is TGTGCCAGCAGCTTTCGACTAGCGGGGGCCGTCACCGGGGAGCTGTTTTTT. Its protein is CASSFRLAGAVTGELFF. The full variable domain, rest sourced from reference TRBV9 and TRBJ2-2, is DSGVTQTPKHLITATGQRVTLRCSPRSGDLSVYWYQQSLDQGLQFLIQYYNGEERAKGNILERFSAQQFPDLHSELNLSSLELGDSALYFCASSFRLAGAVTGELFFGEGSRLTVL.

This clone was observed a few times. This sequence joins TRBV30 and TRBJ1-1; TRBD1 aligns across 8 bases. The CDR3 runs 12 residues. The V gene's germline CDR1 is GTSNPN and CDR2 SVGIG (reference sequence). V dropped 4 bases and J dropped 11; count of bases not matched to a gene: 9. The CDR3 spells CAWTRGLIPAFF. The CDR3 DNA reads as TGTGCCTGGACCAGGGGGCTTATACCGGCTTTCTTT.

The V call is TRBV18, the J call TRBJ2-1; perhaps TRBD1 as D (6 bases). Trimming shortened V by 3 bases and J by 2 bases, and 20 bases separated the two germline ends. Germline loops: CDR1 KGHSH, CDR2 LQKENI. CDR3 length equals 18 residues. The CDR3 DNA follows: TGTGCCAGCTCACCCGGAACGGGGACATACAAACCCTACAATGAGCAGTTCTTC. Amino acids: CASSPGTGTYKPYNEQFF.

This sequence joins TRBV13 and TRBJ2-5, with a tentative D call TRBD2 (6 bases). This CDR3 region has 18 residues. V lost 0 bases, J lost 0 bases, and 17 bases lay in between. The germline gives CDR1 PRHDT, CDR2 FYEKMQ (reference sequence). The DNA of the CDR3 is TGTGCCAGCAGCTTAGGCCGTCGCGCGGGACCGTACCAAGAGACCCAGTACTTC. Translating gives CASSLGRRAGPYQETQYF.

The chain recombines TRBV7-2 with TRBJ1-4, with D possibly being TRBD1 (5 bases). The CDR3 is made up of 14 amino acids. V was cut by 5 bases and J by 7 bases, with 14 bases left in between. Germline lookup yields CDR1 SGHTA and CDR2 FQGNSA. The CDR3 region has the DNA TGTGCCAGCAGCAGACTTACGGGGGGTGAAAAACTGTTTTTT. Translation: CASSRLTGGEKLFF.

This chain uses TRBV27 with TRBJ2-7; maybe TRBD1 (6 bases). Germline assignment: CDR1 MNHEY and CDR2 SMNVEV (reference sequence). Deletions cut 5 bases from V and 1 base from J, with 9 bases between. CDR3 length equals 13 residues. The CDR3 nucleotides are TGTGCCAGCAGTACAGGGATTTCCTACGAGCAGTACTTC. Its translation: CASSTGISYEQYF.

The chain combines TRBV29-1 with TRBJ1-1; no clear D. CDR3 size: 11 residues. Trimming stripped 4 bases from V and 1 base from J, with 4 bases between. CDR1 SQVTM and CDR2 ANQGSEA come from the germline V gene. The CDR3 DNA reads as TGCAGCGTTGCCCGGAACACTGAAGCTTTCTTT. Encoded protein: CSVARNTEAFF.

A remark on this clone: Other DNA sequences in the sample encode the same CDR3. The V and J genes are TRBV6-5 and TRBJ1-3; D is possibly TRBD1 (6 bases). Germline CDR1 and CDR2: MNHEY and SVGAGI. The length of the CDR3 is 15 residues. Trimming took 6 bases from V and 0 from J, leaving 12 bases between them. The CDR3 spells CASRNTGSSGNTIYF. For the CDR3, the DNA is TGTGCCAGCAGGAATACAGGGAGCTCTGGAAACACCATATATTTT.

J is TRBJ2-7 and V is TRBV4-3; tentatively, D is TRBD1 (5 bases). The CDR3 consists of 14 residues. The germline CDR1 and CDR2 sequences are LGHNA and YSLEER. V lost 4 bases to trimming and J lost 2 bases, with 12 bases between them. CDR3 region: CASSPGRGAYEQYF. The CDR3, as DNA: TGCGCCAGCAGCCCCGGAAGGGGCGCCTACGAGCAGTACTTC.

As concerns this clone: This CDR3 is also generated by other DNA sequences in the sample. The chain recombines TRBV7-9 with TRBJ1-2; possible D gene TRBD1, 5 bases. Germline lookup yields CDR1 SEHNR and CDR2 FQNEAQ (reference sequence). The germline V and J ends were trimmed by 1 base and 2 bases, with 8 bases remaining between them. This CDR3 is 14 amino acids long. The CDR3 here is CASSLGQGNYGYTF. CDR3 DNA: TGTGCCAGCAGCTTAGGGCAGGGAAACTATGGCTACACCTTC.

V is TRBV19 and J is TRBJ2-7; 11 bases align to TRBD1. The ends lost 6 bases at V and 2 bases at J; junction bases unmatched: 6. This CDR3 region has 15 residues. The germline CDR1 and CDR2 sequences are LNHDA and SQIVND (reference sequence). The DNA of the CDR3 is TGTGCCAGTAGCAAGGTGGGACAGGGGGCCTACGAGCAGTACTTC. Its translation: CASSKVGQGAYEQYF. Variable domain in full (rest from reference TRBV19 and TRBJ2-7): DGGITQSPKYLFRKEGQNVTLSCEQNLNHDAMYWYRQDPGQGLRLIYYSQIVNDFQKGDIAEGYSVSREKKESFPLTVTSAQKNPTAFYLCASSKVGQGAYEQYFGPGTRLTVT.

This clone was found once. The chain joins TRBV3-1 (or the pseudogene TRBV3-2) to TRBJ1-1, with 9 bases identical to TRBD1. The CDR3 runs 15 residues. Germline trimming cut 11 bases from V and 3 bases from J; bases unmatched to any gene: 13. CDR1 and CDR2 from the germline V gene are LGHDT and YNNKEL (reference sequence). DNA for the CDR3: TGTGCCGTACATCCCTCGGGACAGGGTGACACTGAAGCTTTCTTT. It translates to CAVHPSGQGDTEAFF.

This clone turned up a few times. The chain carries TRBV7-2 and TRBJ1-6; 9 nucleotides align to TRBD1. Germline V lookup: CDR1 SGHTA, CDR2 FQGNSA. This CDR3 spans 16 amino acids. V gave up 6 bases and J gave up 4 bases; unmatched junction bases: 7. As DNA, the CDR3 is TGTGCCAGCAGGCTATTCGGGACAGGGTATAATTCACCCCTCCACTTT. Its protein is CASRLFGTGYNSPLHF.

In the case of this clone: Within the sample, other DNA sequences also encode this same CDR3. The chain combines TRBV6-5 with TRBJ1-2; D is perhaps TRBD1 (5 bases). This CDR3 comprises 13 residues. The V end was cut by 6 bases, the J end by 3 bases, with 11 bases between. CDR1 and CDR2 from the germline V gene are MNHEY and SVGAGI. CDR3 amino acids: CASRTGVDYGYTF. The CDR3 DNA reads as TGTGCCAGCAGGACGGGGGTGGACTATGGCTACACCTTC.